These 14 T cell receptor beta chains originate from one sample sequenced in a study of T cells in Graves' hyperthyroidism and ophthalmopathy. Amplified TCR beta CDR3 regions came from RNA transcripts. Initially, a first-round RT-PCR of the TCR CDR3 employed the HTBI primer set. TCRdb recomputed calls from the multiplex PCR reads with MiXCR, one row per CDR3 protein. This table holds approximately 610,000 distinct CDR3 sequences, roughly 14% found once. Sequenced input: blood. All receptors come from a woman aged 40 to 50 with Graves' ophthalmopathy.

This clonotype was seen repeatedly, ten times or more. The CDR3 DNA follows: TGTGCCAGCAGCCCCAGACCCTCCGCCCTCCCCATGAACACTGAAGCTTTCTTT. Translated, it gives CASSPRPSALPMNTEAFF. The rearrangement uses TRBV6-2 or TRBV6-3 and TRBJ1-1; unclear D gene. This CDR3 region has 18 residues. The germline CDR1 and CDR2 sequences are MNHEY and SVGEGT. Trimming took off 6 bases at V and 0 bases at J, with 23 bases between the two ends.

In this sample, this clonotype turned up many times. V usage is TRBV6-1 and J usage is TRBJ1-1; the D is unclear. The CDR3 length is 16 residues. The V end lost 4 bases, the J end lost 0 bases, and 15 bases lay between the germline ends. CDR1 and CDR2 from the germline V gene are MNHNS and SASEGT. CDR3 loop: CASSVMVRIVNTEAFF. As DNA, the CDR3 is TGTGCCAGCAGTGTAATGGTTCGGATTGTGAACACTGAAGCTTTCTTT.

Ten or more counts support this clonotype. The V and J genes are TRBV6-1 and TRBJ1-3; D not certain. The V end lost 7 bases, the J end lost 3 bases, and 7 bases lay between the germline ends. Germline V lookup: CDR1 MNHNS, CDR2 SASEGT. The CDR3 totals 12 residues. The CDR3 DNA follows: TGTGCCAGCACAACAGATGGAAACACCATATATTTT. It is translated as CASTTDGNTIYF.

CDR3 in DNA: TGTGCTAGTGGCCTTGGGGGGGGCTCCTACGAGCAGTACTTC. This gives the protein CASGLGGGSYEQYF. The V and J genes are TRBV12-5 and TRBJ2-7, with TRBD2 matching 7 bases. Germline trimming cut 6 bases from V and 0 bases from J; bases unmatched to any gene: 5. Per germline, CDR1 LGHNT and CDR2 FRNRAP. CDR3 length equals 14 residues.

On this clonotype: A single base separates this from a much larger clone, so it may be a read error. The chain links TRBV11-1 to TRBJ1-1; no definite D call. The CDR3 spans 17 residues. The germline CDR1 and CDR2 sequences are SGHAT and FQDESV (reference sequence). The V end was cut by 1 base, the J end by 1 base, with 16 bases between. The CDR3 spells CASSLDHSQARNTEAFF. The CDR3 nucleotides read TGTGCCAGCAGCTTAGACCACTCTCAGGCCCGGAACACTGAAGCTTTCTTT.

A few counts support this clonotype. The V gene is TRBV6-2 or TRBV6-3, the J gene TRBJ1-3; tentatively, D is TRBD1 (6 bases). V was clipped by 2 bases and J by 0 bases, with 20 bases between them. This CDR3 has 19 residues. Germline CDR1 and CDR2: MNHEY and SVGEGT. The CDR3 spells CASSYGYPADSRSGNTIYF. The CDR3 coding sequence is TGTGCCAGCAGTTACGGGTACCCCGCGGACAGCCGCTCTGGAAACACCATATATTTT.

This clonotype was seen only a few times. This rearrangement joins TRBV11-2 to TRBJ2-2; 9 bases fit TRBD1. This CDR3 spans 17 amino acids. V shed 2 bases, J shed 7 bases, and the junction held 11 bases outside the gene matches. CDR1 and CDR2 from the germline V gene are SGHAT and FQNNGV. Written as DNA, the CDR3 is TGTGCCAGCAGCTTATTAACCGGGACAGGGAGGTTCGGGGAGCTGTTTTTT. This translates into CASSLLTGTGRFGELFF.

This clonotype was seen more than once but under ten times. The CDR3 sequence: CASSLGGASYNEQFF. The CDR3 DNA is TGTGCCAGCAGCTTAGGTGGAGCTTCCTACAATGAGCAGTTCTTC. The chain uses TRBV7-2 and TRBJ2-1; D ambiguous. CDR3 length: 15 amino acids. CDR1 and CDR2 (germline): SGHTA, FQGNSA. The germline V and J ends were trimmed by 1 base and 1 base, with 8 bases remaining between them. Supplemented by reference TRBV7-2 and TRBJ2-1, the full variable domain reads GAGVSQSPSNKVTEKGKDVELRCDPISGHTALYWYRQSLGQGLEFLIYFQGNSAPDKSGLPSDRFSAERTGGSVSTLTIQRTQQEDSAVYLCASSLGGASYNEQFFGPGTRLTVL.

The CDR3 DNA follows: TGTGCCAGCAGTCTACTTCTAGGACAGAACACTGAAGCTTTCTTT. It is translated as CASSLLLGQNTEAFF. The chain uses TRBV27 and TRBJ1-1; maybe TRBD1 (5 bases). This CDR3 has 15 amino acids. Between the trimmed V and J ends, which lost 5 bases and 1 base, there was a span of 14 bases. Germline assignment: CDR1 MNHEY and CDR2 SMNVEV (reference sequence).

This rearrangement joins TRBV11-1 to TRBJ1-3; D unclear. Looked up from germline, CDR1 is SGHAT and CDR2 is FQDESV (reference sequence). The CDR3 is 16 residues long. V was pared by 1 base and J by 0 bases, with 10 bases between. Here the CDR3 reads CASSLDSPSSGNTIYF. DNA of the CDR3: TGTGCCAGCAGCTTAGACTCCCCCAGCTCTGGAAACACCATATATTTT.

This clonotype was detected ten times or more. The chain combines TRBV7-2 with TRBJ1-1; no firm D call. This CDR3 is 13 amino acids long. The germline V gene has CDR1 SGHTA and CDR2 FQGNSA. V was trimmed by 5 bases and J by 0 bases, leaving 7 bases between them. CDR3 nucleotide sequence: TGTGCCAGCAGCATCAGCCTGAACACTGAAGCTTTCTTT. It yields the protein CASSISLNTEAFF. Full variable domain (remainder filled in from reference TRBV7-2 and TRBJ1-1): GAGVSQSPSNKVTEKGKDVELRCDPISGHTALYWYRQSLGQGLEFLIYFQGNSAPDKSGLPSDRFSAERTGGSVSTLTIQRTQQEDSAVYLCASSISLNTEAFFGQGTRLTVV.

This clonotype has at least ten counts. The chain employs TRBV27 and TRBJ1-3; no clear D gene. V was shortened by 6 bases and J by 0 bases, with 12 bases between the two germline ends. The CDR3 covers 15 residues. Germline loops: CDR1 MNHEY, CDR2 SMNVEV (reference sequence). The CDR3 is CASSRKGYSGNTIYF. DNA for the CDR3: TGTGCCAGCAGCCGAAAAGGTTACTCTGGAAACACCATATATTTT.

This clonotype was detected many times. The chain carries TRBV6-1 and TRBJ1-1, with D uncertain. This CDR3 has 11 residues. CDR1 is MNHNS and CDR2 is SASEGT in the germline V gene. V shed 2 bases and J shed 8 bases, with 6 bases lying between them. CDR3: CASSEYIEAFF. DNA for the CDR3: TGTGCCAGCAGTGAATACATCGAAGCTTTCTTT.

This clonotype occurred a few times. The rearrangement joins TRBV28 to TRBJ1-1; TRBD1 is a possible D gene (6 bases). V was shortened by 6 bases and J by 1 base, with 21 bases between the two germline ends. Per germline, CDR1 MDHEN and CDR2 SYDVKM. The CDR3 is 17 residues long. The CDR3 nucleotides are TGTGCCAGCAGCGATATTAGCCTGGGGGGCTCGAACACTGAAGCTTTCTTT. It specifies CASSDISLGGSNTEAFF.